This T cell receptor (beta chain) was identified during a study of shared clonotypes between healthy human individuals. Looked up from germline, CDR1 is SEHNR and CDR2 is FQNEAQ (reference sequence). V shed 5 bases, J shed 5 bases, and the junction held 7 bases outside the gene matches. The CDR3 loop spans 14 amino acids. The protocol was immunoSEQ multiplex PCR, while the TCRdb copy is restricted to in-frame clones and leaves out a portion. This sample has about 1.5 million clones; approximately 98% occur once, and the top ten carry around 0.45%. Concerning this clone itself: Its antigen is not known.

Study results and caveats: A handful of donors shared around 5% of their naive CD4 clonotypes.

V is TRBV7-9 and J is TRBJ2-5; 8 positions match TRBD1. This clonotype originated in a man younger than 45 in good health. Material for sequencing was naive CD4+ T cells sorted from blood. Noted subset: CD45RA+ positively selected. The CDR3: CASSRDRGRETQYF. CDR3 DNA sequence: TGTGCCAGCAGCCGCGACAGGGGCCGGGAGACCCAGTACTTC.